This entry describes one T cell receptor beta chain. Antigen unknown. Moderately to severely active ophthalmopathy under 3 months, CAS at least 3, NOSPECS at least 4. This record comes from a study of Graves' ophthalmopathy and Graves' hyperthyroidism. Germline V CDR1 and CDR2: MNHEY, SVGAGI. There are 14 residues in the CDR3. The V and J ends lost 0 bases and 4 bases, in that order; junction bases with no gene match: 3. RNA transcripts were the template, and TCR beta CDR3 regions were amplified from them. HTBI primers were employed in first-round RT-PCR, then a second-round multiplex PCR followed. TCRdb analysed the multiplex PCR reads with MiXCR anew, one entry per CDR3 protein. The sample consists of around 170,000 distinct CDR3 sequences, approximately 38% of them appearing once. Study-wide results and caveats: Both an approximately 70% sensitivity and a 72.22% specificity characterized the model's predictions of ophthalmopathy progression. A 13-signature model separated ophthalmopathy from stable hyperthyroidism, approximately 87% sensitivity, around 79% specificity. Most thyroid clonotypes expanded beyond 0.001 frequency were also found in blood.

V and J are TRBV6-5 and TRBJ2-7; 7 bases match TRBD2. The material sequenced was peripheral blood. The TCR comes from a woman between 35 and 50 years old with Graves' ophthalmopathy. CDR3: CASSYSGGGYEQYF. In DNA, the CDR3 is TGTGCCAGCAGTTACTCGGGGGGAGGGTACGAGCAGTACTTC.